This TCR beta chain stems from a study of human thymus T cells. This clone was seen once. The CDR3 has 15 residues. Germline values: CDR1 SGHAT, CDR2 FQNNGV. With 6 bases clipped from V and 2 bases from J, the junction kept 9 bases outside the gene matches. Resections from corrective heart surgery supplied the thymus tissue. Clones were read by immunoSEQ multiplex PCR, and TCRdb kept only the in-frame ones, dropping some. The sample lists roughly 120,000 clones; around 94% were seen once. Sequencing used thymus tissue. This sequence was found in a boy under two years old with a congenital heart defect but otherwise immunologically healthy. The chain carries TRBV11-2 and TRBJ2-5; TRBD2 aligns across 7 bases. The DNA for the CDR3 is TGTGCCAGCAGTCCCACGCCTAGCGGACAAGAGACCCAGTACTTC. As protein: CASSPTPSGQETQYF.